The 25 T cell receptor beta chains presented below share a single source sample, sequenced in a study of blood T cell repertoires in COVID-19. Repertoires were generated with immunoSEQ multiplex PCR, while TCRdb's copy carries only in-frame clones and drops some. The sample records approximately 37,000 clones, around 90% being singletons. Specimen: peripheral blood. These receptors were obtained from a woman aged 70 to 79 with acute or convalescent COVID-19.

V and J are TRBV11-2 and TRBJ2-1, with TRBD1 as a possible D gene (6 bases). Trimming shortened V by 4 bases and J by 3 bases, and 19 bases separated the two germline ends. Germline V lookup: CDR1 SGHAT, CDR2 FQNNGV. There are 17 residues in the CDR3. The CDR3 reads CASSSPWGPNLYNEQFF. The CDR3 DNA is TGTGCCAGCAGCTCCCCCTGGGGGCCGAACCTCTACAATGAGCAGTTCTTC. The entire variable domain, with the rest obtained from reference TRBV11-2 and TRBJ2-1, is as follows: EAGVAQSPRYKIIEKRQSVAFWCNPISGHATLYWYQQILGQGPKLLIQFQNNGVVDDSQLPKDRFSAERLKGVDSTLKIQPAKLEDSAVYLCASSSPWGPNLYNEQFFGPGTRLTVL.

The chain employs TRBV6-6 and TRBJ1-2; D is unclear. This CDR3 is built from 13 residues. The ends were cut back, 7 bases at V and 3 bases at J, with 12 bases in the middle. CDR1 is MNHNY and CDR2 is SVGAGI in the germline V gene (reference sequence). The CDR3 loop reads CASTRGQDYGYTF. The CDR3, as DNA: TGTGCCAGCACCCGTGGGCAGGACTATGGCTACACCTTC.

This chain links TRBV6-5 with TRBJ1-2; TRBD1 matches at 8 bases. CDR1 and CDR2 from the germline V gene are MNHEY and SVGAGI. The length of the CDR3 is 13 residues. Trimming cost V 6 bases and J 4 bases; bases outside gene matches: 4. This CDR3 is CASSQGQAYGYTF. CDR3 coding DNA: TGTGCCAGCAGCCAGGGACAGGCCTATGGCTACACCTTC.

The rearrangement links TRBV6-4 to TRBJ2-3, with D unresolved. The CDR3 totals 14 residues. Germline CDR1 is MRHNA and CDR2 is SNTAGT. Between the trimmed V and J ends, which lost 4 bases and 4 bases, there was a span of 12 bases. CDR3 coding DNA: TGTGCCAGCAGTGTGGAGTGGAGCGCAGATACGCAGTATTTT. This encodes CASSVEWSADTQYF.

This clone occurred once. A junction boundary mismatches the germline segment, possibly from a read error. The V and J genes are TRBV28 and TRBJ2-4; D gene uncertain. CDR1 MDHEN and CDR2 SYDVKM come from the germline V gene. The length of the CDR3 is 11 residues. The CDR3 region has the DNA TGTGCCAGCAGTCCCAATAACATTCAGTACTTC. It translates to CASSPNNIQYF.

The J gene is TRBJ2-3, the V gene TRBV5-1, with TRBD2 matching 8 bases. The V gene end was trimmed by 0 bases and the J gene end by 0 bases; junction bases not matched to a gene: 6. The CDR3 is 17 amino acids. The germline V gene encodes CDR1 SGHRS and CDR2 YFSETQ. CDR3 region: CASSLAERGPSTDTQYF. DNA of the CDR3: TGCGCCAGCAGCTTGGCCGAGCGGGGGCCTAGCACAGATACGCAGTATTTT.

The chain has TRBV6-5 and TRBJ2-1; D might be TRBD1 (6 bases). This CDR3 is built from 15 residues. Germline assignment: CDR1 MNHEY and CDR2 SVGAGI. Trimming took 10 bases from V and 5 from J, leaving 21 bases between them. CDR3 in amino acids: CATKTGWETNNEQFF. In nucleotides, the CDR3 is TGTGCCACCAAAACAGGGTGGGAAACAAACAATGAGCAGTTCTTC.

This CDR3 reads CASSQVVSGSPLHF. The CDR3 DNA sequence: TGCGCCAGCAGCCAAGTGGTCAGCGGTTCACCCCTCCACTTT. V is TRBV4-3 and J is TRBJ1-6; D gene uncertain. CDR3 size: 14 residues. Trimming pared 1 base from V and 9 bases from J, leaving 10 bases between. Germline V gene lookup returns CDR1 LGHNA and CDR2 YSLEER.

The J gene is TRBJ2-1, the V gene TRBV7-9; 8 bases match TRBD2. The CDR3 is 16 residues long. The germline gives CDR1 SEHNR, CDR2 FQNEAQ (reference sequence). J lost 12 bases, V lost 0 bases, and 13 bases had no gene match. CDR3 region: CASSLALLAAVQGQFF. CDR3 nucleotides: TGTGCCAGCAGCTTAGCGCTACTAGCGGCCGTACAAGGGCAGTTCTTC.

The genes are TRBV6-6 and TRBJ1-1, with TRBD1 identical over 8 bases. The CDR3 spans 14 residues. The V and J ends lost 10 bases and 5 bases, in that order; junction bases with no gene match: 12. Germline assignment: CDR1 MNHNY and CDR2 SVGAGI (reference sequence). The CDR3 region has the DNA TGTGCCATCGGACAGGGCCCGGGTAGGACTGAAGCTTTCTTT. Translation gives CAIGQGPGRTEAFF.

V gene TRBV24-1 combines with J gene TRBJ2-2; D is unresolved. The CDR3 contains 14 residues. Germline CDR1 KGHDR, CDR2 SFDVKD. V dropped 5 bases and J dropped 2 bases, with 8 bases sitting between them. The CDR3 sequence is CATSVSVNTGELFF. DNA of the CDR3: TGTGCCACCAGTGTTTCAGTCAACACCGGGGAGCTGTTTTTT.

This chain connects TRBV5-1 to TRBJ1-3, with D perhaps TRBD1 (5 bases). V lost 4 bases and J lost 8, with 28 bases in between. Per the germline V gene, CDR1 is SGHRS and CDR2 is YFSETQ. The CDR3 is 18 amino acids. This CDR3 reads CASSPLGGGNSHEDTIYF. The CDR3 region has the DNA TGCGCCAGCAGCCCTCTTGGGGGGGGTAACAGTCATGAAGACACCATATATTTT.

The V and J genes are TRBV24-1 and TRBJ2-3; D perhaps matches TRBD2 (6 bases). This CDR3 comprises 13 residues. V was clipped by 6 bases and J by 5 bases, with 11 bases between them. Germline V lookup: CDR1 KGHDR, CDR2 SFDVKD. This CDR3 reads CATSLDYLDTQYF. The CDR3 coding sequence is TGTGCCACCAGTCTGGACTATCTAGATACGCAGTATTTT.

The chain joins TRBV27 to TRBJ2-6; 7 bases are a match to TRBD1. Germline V gene sequence: CDR1 MNHEY, CDR2 SMNVEV (reference sequence). The CDR3 is 14 amino acids. Trimming cost V 4 bases and J 7 bases; bases outside gene matches: 4. The CDR3 here is CASSSRQGANVLTF. The CDR3 nucleotides are TGTGCCAGCAGTTCCCGACAGGGTGCCAACGTCCTGACTTTC.

V gene TRBV15 combines with J gene TRBJ2-7, with 7 nucleotides matching TRBD2. The trim removed 0 bases at V and 3 bases at J, leaving 5 bases unmatched. Germline CDR1 and CDR2: LNHNV and YYDKDF (reference sequence). This CDR3 is 15 amino acids long. CDR3 loop: CATSREGGSFYEQYV. The CDR3 DNA sequence: TGTGCCACCAGCAGAGAGGGCGGGAGTTTCTACGAGCAGTACGTC.

The rearrangement links TRBV3-1 (or the pseudogene TRBV3-2) to TRBJ2-1; 9 nucleotides agree with TRBD2. This CDR3 is built from 16 residues. V lost 5 bases, J lost 8 bases, and 13 bases stayed unmatched. The germline V gene encodes CDR1 LGHDT and CDR2 YNNKEL (reference sequence). Here the CDR3 DNA reads TGTGCCAGCAGCTTCTCGGGACTAGCCGTCGAAGATGAGCAGTTCTTC. It translates to CASSFSGLAVEDEQFF.

V is TRBV4-3 and J is TRBJ2-5, with 7 bases identical to TRBD1. CDR3 length equals 15 residues. V shed 2 bases and J 2 bases; nucleotides not matched to a gene: 5. From germline, CDR1 is LGHNA and CDR2 YSLEER. CDR3 nucleotides: TGCGCCAGCAGCCAATTGGGGACAGCACAAGAGACCCAGTACTTC. Protein product: CASSQLGTAQETQYF.

The chain carries TRBV7-2 and TRBJ1-3; D unclear. The V end was cut by 1 base, the J end by 0 bases, with 10 bases between. CDR1 is SGHTA and CDR2 is FQGNSA in the germline V gene. This CDR3 is built from 16 residues. The CDR3 DNA reads as TGTGCCAGCAGCTTAGGGCTAGGCATCTCTGGAAACACCATATATTTT. Amino acids: CASSLGLGISGNTIYF. Variable domain in full (rest from reference TRBV7-2 and TRBJ1-3): GAGVSQSPSNKVTEKGKDVELRCDPISGHTALYWYRQSLGQGLEFLIYFQGNSAPDKSGLPSDRFSAERTGGSVSTLTIQRTQQEDSAVYLCASSLGLGISGNTIYFGEGSWLTVV.

The J gene is TRBJ2-5, the V gene TRBV7-7; D not certain. The V end was cut by 0 bases, the J end by 5 bases, with 10 bases between. The CDR3 extends over 14 amino acids. Germline-derived CDR1 and CDR2 are SSHAT and FNYEAQ (reference sequence). The CDR3 sequence: CASSLAYASETQYF. CDR3 bases: TGTGCCAGCAGCTTAGCTTACGCGTCGGAGACCCAGTACTTC.

The rearrangement uses TRBV3-1 (or the pseudogene TRBV3-2) and TRBJ1-2; D is uncertain. Trimming took off 0 bases at V and 5 bases at J, with 7 bases between the two ends. The length of the CDR3 is 13 residues. The germline gives CDR1 LGHDT, CDR2 YNNKEL (reference sequence). The CDR3 is CASSQERAYGYTF. The CDR3 bases are TGTGCCAGCAGCCAAGAGAGGGCGTATGGCTACACCTTC.

This chain uses TRBV9 with TRBJ1-4; 8 nucleotides align to TRBD1. Germline V CDR1 and CDR2: SGDLS, YYNGEE. Trimming took 3 bases from V and 4 from J; bases not matched to a gene: 5. CDR3 length: 15 amino acids. The CDR3 sequence: CASSATGDSNEKLFF. Here the CDR3 DNA reads TGTGCCAGCAGCGCGACAGGGGACAGTAATGAAAAACTGTTTTTT.

The chain has TRBV11-2 and TRBJ1-1; no clear D gene. Germline-derived CDR1 and CDR2 are SGHAT and FQNNGV. Trimming took off 1 base at V and 5 bases at J, with 8 bases between the two ends. The CDR3 consists of 13 residues. This chain's CDR3 is CASSLVRETEAFF. CDR3 coding DNA: TGTGCCAGCAGCTTAGTACGGGAAACTGAAGCTTTCTTT.

The chain uses TRBV7-2 and TRBJ1-3; possible D gene TRBD1, 5 bases. V was cut by 1 base and J by 4 bases, with 11 bases left in between. Per the germline V gene, CDR1 is SGHTA and CDR2 is FQGNSA. The CDR3 contains 15 residues. This CDR3 is CASSLGGGSGNTIYF. The DNA for the CDR3 is TGTGCCAGCAGCTTAGGGGGGGGGTCAGGAAACACCATATATTTT.

This chain connects TRBV21-1 to TRBJ2-7; the D segment call TRBD2 is taken from the table without a DNA check. TRBV21-1 is noted as a pseudogene. The CDR3 totals 17 residues. The CDR3 nucleotides read TGTGCCAGCAGCACTGCCCCCGGGAGACCCGCTCCCCGTAGGCAGTACGTC. The encoded protein is CASSTAPGRPAPRRQYV.

The CDR3 loop is CASSKVPSGSANTGELFF. Here the CDR3 DNA reads TGTGCCAGCAGCAAAGTTCCTAGCGGGAGTGCGAACACCGGGGAGCTGTTTTTT. The chain couples TRBV21-1 to TRBJ2-2; the D call TRBD2 from the table was never checked on the DNA. TRBV21-1 is tagged as a pseudogene. CDR3 length: 18 residues.